This T cell receptor beta chain is from a study of shared T cell receptors in the human thymus. With 0 bases removed from V and 2 bases from J, the gap between germline ends came to 17 bases. The CDR3 totals 19 residues. Germline values: CDR1 LGHNA, CDR2 YSLEER. This clone was observed a single time. Using immunoSEQ multiplex PCR, the repertoire was profiled, and TCRdb retains in-frame clones only, with some absent. Counted here are roughly 660,000 clones, approximately 87% occurring once; the ten biggest clones make up about 0.01%. The same sample was also used in a study of human thymus T cells. From that study: Donation came from healthy Finnish infants having corrective surgery for congenital heart defects. The authors found apparently biased V and J gene usage in thymic and blood repertoires.

J is TRBJ2-6 and V is TRBV4-3, with D possibly being TRBD2 (5 bases). The sequence was obtained from a boy younger than two with a congenital heart defect. The sample taken for sequencing was thymocytes. The CDR3 here is CASSQDLGFTSPGANVLTF. CDR3 in DNA: TGCGCCAGCAGCCAAGATCTTGGATTTACTAGTCCTGGGGCCAACGTCCTGACTTTC.